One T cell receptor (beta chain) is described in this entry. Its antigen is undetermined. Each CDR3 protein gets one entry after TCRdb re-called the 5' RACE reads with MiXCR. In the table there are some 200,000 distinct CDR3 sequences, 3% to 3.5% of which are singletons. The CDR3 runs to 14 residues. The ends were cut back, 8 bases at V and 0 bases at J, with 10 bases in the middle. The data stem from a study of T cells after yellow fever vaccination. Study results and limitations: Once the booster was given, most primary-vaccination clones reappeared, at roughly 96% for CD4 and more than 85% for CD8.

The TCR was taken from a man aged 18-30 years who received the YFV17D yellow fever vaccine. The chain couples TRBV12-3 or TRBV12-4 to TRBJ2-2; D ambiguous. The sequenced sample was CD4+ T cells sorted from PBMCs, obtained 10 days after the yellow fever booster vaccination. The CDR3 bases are TGTGCCAGCTCGTCCTTTACGAACACCGGGGAGCTGTTTTTT. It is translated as CASSSFTNTGELFF.